One sample yielded the 15 T cell receptor beta chains listed below, sequenced in a study of regulatory T cells in long-lasting Graves disease. Time point denoted: newly diagnosed GD, antithyroid drugs for less than 3 months. Extracted PBMC RNA gave rise to the TCR library. HTBI primers from iRepertoire and Arm-PCR of CDR3 regions yielded the TCR beta libraries. One entry per CDR3 protein results from TCRdb running MiXCR on the multiplex PCR reads. The sample has 530,000 or so distinct CDR3 sequences, approximately 13% seen once; the top ten hold 10%. A further study also used this sample, focusing on T cells in Graves' hyperthyroidism and ophthalmopathy.

The specimen comprised peripheral blood mononuclear cells (PBMCs), sampled at new diagnosis, from a patient treated with antithyroid drugs. Every receptor here comes from a young man with Graves disease.

This clonotype was detected many times. The chain carries TRBV14 and TRBJ2-7; D tentatively reads TRBD1 or TRBD2 (5 bases each). CDR1 and CDR2 (germline): SGHDN, FVKESK. CDR3 length: 14 residues. V shed 0 bases and J shed 7 bases, with 13 bases lying between them. The CDR3 reads CASSQEPRDGEQYF. Here the CDR3 DNA reads TGTGCCAGCAGCCAAGAGCCCAGGGACGGAGAGCAGTACTTC.

The table lists this clonotype with a few counts. The V gene is TRBV11-1, the J gene TRBJ2-7; D perhaps matches TRBD1 (6 bases). This CDR3 contains 18 residues. Trimming removed 0 bases from V and 4 bases from J, with 22 bases in between. Germline lookup yields CDR1 SGHAT and CDR2 FQDESV (reference sequence). The CDR3 region has the DNA TGTGCCAGCAGCTTAGCGACGGACAGCCTAAGACGGTCGTACGAGCAGTACTTC. Its protein product is CASSLATDSLRRSYEQYF.

The chain is built from TRBV29-1 and TRBJ2-7; the match to TRBD1 covers 10 bases. Trimming removed 7 bases from V and 6 bases from J; junction bases left unmatched: 9. Germline V gives CDR1 SQVTM, CDR2 ANQGSEA. This CDR3 is built from 13 residues. CDR3 loop: CSAKRDRGSEQYF. In DNA, the CDR3 is TGCAGCGCCAAACGGGACAGGGGTTCCGAGCAGTACTTC.

This clonotype was detected many times. The chain recombines TRBV5-1 with TRBJ2-2; D gene uncertain. Germline V CDR1 and CDR2: SGHRS, YFSETQ. V lost 1 base and J 5 bases, leaving 15 bases between the germline ends. The CDR3 loop spans 16 amino acids. CDR3 in DNA: TGCGCCAGCAGCTTGCAGACCGATTTGAGGACCGGGGAGCTGTTTTTT. Translation: CASSLQTDLRTGELFF.

This clonotype was seen a few times. This chain joins TRBV29-1 and TRBJ2-3; 9 bases fit TRBD1. V lost 6 bases, J lost 3 bases, and 4 bases stayed unmatched. CDR1 is SQVTM, CDR2 ANQGSEA, per germline. The CDR3 sequence is 13 residues long. The CDR3 spells CSVAGTGTDTQYF. In DNA form, the CDR3 reads TGCAGCGTCGCCGGGACAGGGACAGATACGCAGTATTTT.

This clonotype was seen repeatedly, ten times or more. The chain is built from TRBV2 and TRBJ2-7, with 9 positions matching TRBD2. Germline CDR1 reads SNHLY; CDR2 reads FYNNEI. The CDR3 has 16 residues. V gave up 7 bases and J gave up 5 bases; unmatched junction bases: 15. The CDR3 DNA reads as TGTGCCAGCAACCCAGCGGGAGGACAAGAACGGAACGAGCAGTACTTC. Its protein product is CASNPAGGQERNEQYF.

At least ten counts were recorded for this clonotype. The J gene is TRBJ2-3, the V gene TRBV12-3 or TRBV12-4; 14 positions match TRBD2. The CDR3 contains 22 residues. The V gene end was trimmed by 6 bases and the J gene end by 0 bases; junction bases not matched to a gene: 20. In DNA form, the CDR3 reads TGTGCCAGCAGCACACGACTAGCGGGAGGGCCCGTCTCCTCTACCAGCACAGATACGCAGTATTTT. Translating gives CASSTRLAGGPVSSTSTDTQYF.

This clonotype was counted many times. This sequence joins TRBV27 and TRBJ1-1; TRBD1 matches at 7 bases. The germline CDR1 and CDR2 sequences are MNHEY and SMNVEV (reference sequence). The V and J ends lost 4 bases and 14 bases, in that order; junction bases with no gene match: 13. The CDR3 consists of 13 residues. As DNA, the CDR3 is TGTGCCAGCAGTTCACCGGGACAGCGGGAGAAATTCTTT. Amino acid sequence: CASSSPGQREKFF.

This clonotype appeared many times. The chain is built from TRBV29-1 and TRBJ1-3, with D unclear. The length of the CDR3 is 13 residues. Germline CDR1 and CDR2: SQVTM and ANQGSEA. The V end lost 3 bases, the J end lost 2 bases, and 8 bases lay between the germline ends. CDR3 coding DNA: TGCAGCGTTGATGGGGAACCTGGAAACACCATATATTTT. This gives the protein CSVDGEPGNTIYF.

This clonotype has a handful of counts. The chain joins TRBV4-1 to TRBJ2-5, with 8 bases aligning to TRBD1. This CDR3 is built from 14 residues. CDR1 is MGHRA, CDR2 YSYEKL, per germline. Trimming cost V 5 bases and J 4 bases; bases outside gene matches: 6. The CDR3 DNA is TGCGCCAGCAGCGCGGACAGGGTCGCAGAGACCCAGTACTTC. This codes for CASSADRVAETQYF.

This clonotype was counted many times. One junction end disagrees with the germline gene, perhaps due to a read error. The chain is built from TRBV5-1 and TRBJ1-2, with D maybe TRBD1 (5 bases). Per the germline V gene, CDR1 is SGHRS and CDR2 is YFSETQ. This CDR3 comprises 12 residues. CDR3 sequence reads: CASRTGTYGYTF. CDR3 sequence (DNA): TGTGCCAGCCGAACGGGGACCTATGGCTACACCTTC.

The sample holds many counts of this clonotype. The rearrangement joins TRBV19 to TRBJ2-7; 9 nucleotides line up with TRBD1. Germline CDR1 is LNHDA and CDR2 is SQIVND (reference sequence). Trimming took 7 bases from V and 2 from J; bases not matched to a gene: 9. CDR3 length equals 15 residues. CDR3 loop: CASKETGGSTYEQYF. The CDR3 DNA is TGTGCCAGTAAAGAAACAGGGGGCTCGACCTACGAGCAGTACTTC. Full variable domain (outside the CDR3, taken from reference TRBV19 and TRBJ2-7): DGGITQSPKYLFRKEGQNVTLSCEQNLNHDAMYWYRQDPGQGLRLIYYSQIVNDFQKGDIAEGYSVSREKKESFPLTVTSAQKNPTAFYLCASKETGGSTYEQYFGPGTRLTVT.

This clonotype was seen at least ten times. The chain uses TRBV29-1 and TRBJ1-1, with 8 bases that match TRBD1. CDR3 length: 13 residues. Germline trimming cut 6 bases from V and 3 bases from J; bases unmatched to any gene: 6. The germline V gene encodes CDR1 SQVTM and CDR2 ANQGSEA. In nucleotides, the CDR3 is TGCAGCGTATTGACAGGGGCGGACACTGAAGCTTTCTTT. It codes for CSVLTGADTEAFF.

In this sample, this clonotype turned up many times. This chain joins TRBV12-3 or TRBV12-4 and TRBJ1-5, with 9 bases lining up with TRBD1. The CDR3 contains 14 residues. The V segment lost 6 bases and the J segment 5 bases; nucleotides outside the gene matches: 5. The CDR3 region has the DNA TGTGCCAGCAGCGGGACAGGGAGGCATCAGCCCCAGCATTTT. Translation: CASSGTGRHQPQHF.

This chain's CDR3 is CASSFLDAYNSPLHF. The CDR3 nucleotides are TGCGCCAGCAGCTTCTTGGACGCCTATAATTCACCCCTCCACTTT. V and J are TRBV5-1 and TRBJ1-6; D is undetermined. Germline V gives CDR1 SGHRS, CDR2 YFSETQ. The CDR3 is made up of 15 amino acids. V lost 2 bases and J 2 bases, leaving 8 bases between the germline ends.